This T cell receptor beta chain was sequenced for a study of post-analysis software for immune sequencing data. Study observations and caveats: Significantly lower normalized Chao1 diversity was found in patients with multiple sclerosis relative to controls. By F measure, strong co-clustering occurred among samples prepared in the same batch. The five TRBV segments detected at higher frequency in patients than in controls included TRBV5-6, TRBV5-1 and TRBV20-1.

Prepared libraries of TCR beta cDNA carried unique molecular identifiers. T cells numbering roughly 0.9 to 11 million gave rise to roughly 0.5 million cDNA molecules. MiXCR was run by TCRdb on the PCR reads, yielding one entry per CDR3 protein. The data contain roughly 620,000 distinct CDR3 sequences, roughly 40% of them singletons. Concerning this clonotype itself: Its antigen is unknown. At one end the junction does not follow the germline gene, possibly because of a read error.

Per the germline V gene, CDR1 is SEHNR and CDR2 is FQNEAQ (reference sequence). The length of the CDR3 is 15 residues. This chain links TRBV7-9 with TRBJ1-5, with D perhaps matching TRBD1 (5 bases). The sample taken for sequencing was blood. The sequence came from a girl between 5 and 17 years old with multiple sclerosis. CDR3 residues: CASSLNRDWHQPQHF. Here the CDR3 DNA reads TGTGCCAGCAGCTTAAACCGGGACTGGCATCAGCCTCAGCATTTT.